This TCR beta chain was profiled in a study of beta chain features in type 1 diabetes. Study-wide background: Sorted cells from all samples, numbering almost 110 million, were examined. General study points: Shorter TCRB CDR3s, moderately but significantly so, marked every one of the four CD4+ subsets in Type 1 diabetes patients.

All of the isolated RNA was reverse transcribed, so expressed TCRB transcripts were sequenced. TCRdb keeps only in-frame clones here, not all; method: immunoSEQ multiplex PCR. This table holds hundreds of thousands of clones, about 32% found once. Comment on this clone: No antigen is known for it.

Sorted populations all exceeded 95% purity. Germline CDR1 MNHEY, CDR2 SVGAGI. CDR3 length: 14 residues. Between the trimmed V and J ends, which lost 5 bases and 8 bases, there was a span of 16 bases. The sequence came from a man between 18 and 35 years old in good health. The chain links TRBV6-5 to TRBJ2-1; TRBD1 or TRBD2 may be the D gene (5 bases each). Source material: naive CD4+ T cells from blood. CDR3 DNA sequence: TGTGCCAGCAGTACGCCCCGGGGCAAGGATGAGCAGTTCTTC. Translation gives CASSTPRGKDEQFF.